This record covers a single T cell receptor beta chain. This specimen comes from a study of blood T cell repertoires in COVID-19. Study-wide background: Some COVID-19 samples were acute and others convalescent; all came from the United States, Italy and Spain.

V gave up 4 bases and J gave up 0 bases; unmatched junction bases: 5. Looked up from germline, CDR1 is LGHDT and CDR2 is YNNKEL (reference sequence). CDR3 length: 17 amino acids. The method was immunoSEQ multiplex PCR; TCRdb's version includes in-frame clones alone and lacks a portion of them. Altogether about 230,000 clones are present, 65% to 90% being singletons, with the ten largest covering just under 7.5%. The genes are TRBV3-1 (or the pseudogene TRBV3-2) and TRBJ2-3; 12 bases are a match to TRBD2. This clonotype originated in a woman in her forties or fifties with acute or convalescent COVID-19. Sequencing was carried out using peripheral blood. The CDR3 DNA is TGTGCCAGCAGCCCAGCGACTAGCGGGAGCAGCACAGATACGCAGTATTTT. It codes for CASSPATSGSSTDTQYF.